The rows below give T cell receptor beta chains drawn from one sample of a study of technical replicates of blood from a handful of donors. TCRdb's table, derived via immunoSEQ multiplex PCR, lists solely in-frame clones and lacks some. Altogether almost 85,000 clones are present, 95% to 98% being singletons, with the ten largest covering approximately 0.18%. Sequencing was done on a sample of T cells isolated from PBMCs. These receptors were taken from a human donor in good health. Both conserved end residues are part of each CDR3. D genes are given only for firm matches. Only some rows state a clone size, as once, few, many or a class for expanded clones.

>NA|NA|TRBJ2-5|TRBV15
TGTGCCACCAGCAGAGATCCTACGGAGACCCAGTACTTC
CATSRDPTETQYF
>TRBD1|once|TRBJ1-1|TRBV6-6
TGTGCCAGCAAGCCGGGACAGGGCAACACTGAAGCTTTCTTT
CASKPGQGNTEAFF
>NA|NA|TRBJ2-7|TRBV20-1
TGCAGGGCGGGGGACACCTACGAGCAGTACTTC
CRAGDTYEQYF
>TRBD1|NA|TRBJ1-1|TRBV9
TGTGCCAGCAGCGCGGGGGGACAGGGGAGGACTGAAGCTTTCTTT
CASSAGGQGRTEAFF
>NA|NA|TRBJ2-1|TRBV7-9
TGTGCCAGCAGCTCCAGGGGCACCTACAATGAGCAGTTCTTC
CASSSRGTYNEQFF
>NA|NA|TRBJ2-2|TRBV6-5
TGTGCCAGCAGTTATAGTCTGGTTGGCGGGGAGCTGTTTTTT
CASSYSLVGGELFF
>NA|NA|TRBJ1-2|TRBV5-1
TGCGCCAGCAGCTTGGGGACTGTTGGTGTCTATGGCTACACCTTC
CASSLGTVGVYGYTF
>TRBD2|NA|TRBJ2-7|TRBV28
TGTGCCAGCAGTTACCCAGAGGGCGGGGGTACCTACGAGCAGTACTTC
CASSYPEGGGTYEQYF
>NA|NA|TRBJ2-5|TRBV19
TGTGCCAGTAGTATGGTCGTGTCCTCTAGCGCAAAAGAGACCCAGTACTTC
CASSMVVSSSAKETQYF
>NA|NA|TRBJ2-7|TRBV7-2
TGTGCCAGCAGGTTTCAGGGGGGCCCCTACGAGCAGTACTTC
CASRFQGGPYEQYF
>TRBD2|NA|TRBJ2-1|TRBV27
TGTGCCAGCAGTACTCAGCGGGAGTCTTTTGGGAATGAGCAGTTCTTC
CASSTQRESFGNEQFF
>TRBD1|NA|TRBJ2-2|TRBV4-1
TGCGCCAGCAGCCAAGTTGACAGGGGGACCGGGGAGCTGTTTTTT
CASSQVDRGTGELFF
>NA|NA|TRBJ2-3|TRBV5-1
TGCGCCAGCAGCTTTAGCGGTCTAGACACAGATACGCAGTATTTT
CASSFSGLDTDTQYF
>NA|NA|TRBJ1-1|TRBV9
TGTGCCAGCAGCTCAAACTCCGGGACTAAAACTTTCTTT
CASSSNSGTKTFF
>TRBD1|NA|TRBJ1-2|TRBV19
TGTGCCAGTAGCGAGGACAGGGACCACTATGGCTACACCTTC
CASSEDRDHYGYTF
>TRBD1|NA|TRBJ2-5|TRBV5-5
TGTGCCAGCAGCTTGGCACAGGGGATAGGAGAGACCCAGTACTTC
CASSLAQGIGETQYF
>TRBD2|once|TRBJ2-3|TRBV29-1
TGCAGCGTTCCCCGGACTAGCGGGAGGCGAGATACGCAGTATTTT
CSVPRTSGRRDTQYF
>NA|NA|TRBJ2-7|TRBV7-9
TGTGCCAGCCTGGGAGGCAGCTACGAGCAGTACTTC
CASLGGSYEQYF
>TRBD1|NA|TRBJ2-7|TRBV18
TGTGCCAGCTCACGGGGACAGGGCACCTACGAGCAGTACTTC
CASSRGQGTYEQYF
>NA|NA|TRBJ1-3|TRBV21-1
TGTGCCAGCATCGGACAGGGGTCGGGAAACACCATATATTTT
CASIGQGSGNTIYF
>NA|NA|TRBJ2-3|TRBV6-5
TGTGCCAGCAGTTACCCGACGGGGGCAGATACGCAGTATTTT
CASSYPTGADTQYF